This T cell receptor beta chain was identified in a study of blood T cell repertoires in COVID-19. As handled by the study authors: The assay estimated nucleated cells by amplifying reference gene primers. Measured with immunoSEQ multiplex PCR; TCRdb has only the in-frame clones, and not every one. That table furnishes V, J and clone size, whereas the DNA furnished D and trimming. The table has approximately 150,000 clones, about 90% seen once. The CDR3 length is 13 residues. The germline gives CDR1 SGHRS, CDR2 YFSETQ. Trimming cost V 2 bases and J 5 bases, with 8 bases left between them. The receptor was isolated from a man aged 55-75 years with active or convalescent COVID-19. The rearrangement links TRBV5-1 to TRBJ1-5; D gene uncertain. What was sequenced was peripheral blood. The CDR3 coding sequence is TGCGCCAGCAGCTTATACAGTGATCAGCCCCAGCATTTT. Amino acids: CASSLYSDQPQHF.